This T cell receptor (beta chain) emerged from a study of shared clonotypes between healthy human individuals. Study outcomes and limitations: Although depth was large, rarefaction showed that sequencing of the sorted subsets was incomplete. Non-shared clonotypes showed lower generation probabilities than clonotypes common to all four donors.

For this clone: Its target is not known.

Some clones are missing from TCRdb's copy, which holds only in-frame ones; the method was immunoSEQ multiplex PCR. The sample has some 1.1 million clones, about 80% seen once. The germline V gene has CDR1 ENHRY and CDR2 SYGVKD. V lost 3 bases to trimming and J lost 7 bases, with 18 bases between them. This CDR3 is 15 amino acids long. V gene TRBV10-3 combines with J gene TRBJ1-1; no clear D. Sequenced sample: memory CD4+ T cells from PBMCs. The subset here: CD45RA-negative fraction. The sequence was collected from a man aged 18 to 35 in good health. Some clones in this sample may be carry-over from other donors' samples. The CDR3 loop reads CAISDWSAAAFEAFF. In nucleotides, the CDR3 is TGTGCCATCAGTGATTGGAGCGCGGCAGCATTTGAAGCTTTCTTT.